Reported below is one TCR beta chain. The CDR3 totals 14 residues. CDR1 is MNHEY and CDR2 is SMNVEV in the germline V gene (reference sequence). With V trimmed by 4 bases and J by 4 bases, 5 bases remained unmatched. These data belong to a study of blood T cell repertoires in COVID-19. Data came from immunoSEQ multiplex PCR; TCRdb stores just in-frame clones and leaves some out. The sample consists of 60,000 to 85,000 clones, 87% of them appearing once. Sequenced: peripheral blood. The clonotype was recovered from a woman aged 80 or over with active or convalescent COVID-19. J is TRBJ1-2 and V is TRBV27, with TRBD1 matching over 8 bases. In nucleotides, the CDR3 is TGTGCCAGCAGTTCAAGGACAGGGACCTATGGCTACACCTTC. Translating gives CASSSRTGTYGYTF.